A single sample is the source of the 22 T cell receptor beta chains below, sequenced in a study of post-analysis software for immune sequencing data (dated by TCRdb to the mid-2010s). Beyond this particular receptor, the publication reports: Patients showed significantly higher frequencies than controls for a handful of TRBV segments, among them TRBV5-6, TRBV5-1 and TRBV20-1.

Library prep was done by PCR. Sequencing was carried out with an Illumina HiSeq 2500. Unique molecular identifiers were incorporated into TCR beta cDNA libraries to reduce PCR and sequencing biases. The public reads were reprocessed in TCRdb via fastp at Q25 and MiXCR, keeping in-frame beta chains. Every distinct CDR3 protein forms one entry, paired with its most common genes and DNA. The sample has 380,000 or so distinct CDR3 sequences on record, less than 40% of them singletons. About an eighth of the sample is held by the ten biggest clonotypes. Their antigens are not known. The sample taken for sequencing was blood. Every receptor here comes from a girl aged 10-17 years with multiple sclerosis.

In this sample, this clonotype turned up a few times. The rearrangement joins TRBV7-3 to TRBJ2-7; D possibly corresponds to TRBD2 (6 bases). The CDR3 consists of 15 residues. Looked up from germline, CDR1 is SGHTA and CDR2 is FQGTGA. Deletions cut 5 bases from V and 0 bases from J, with 14 bases between. Here the CDR3 DNA reads TGTGCCAGCAGCCTTCAGGCTAGCGTCTCCTACGAGCAGTACTTC. It encodes CASSLQASVSYEQYF.

The chain joins TRBV7-2 to TRBJ2-7; D may be TRBD1 (5 bases). From germline, CDR1 is SGHTA and CDR2 FQGNSA. There are 15 residues in the CDR3. V was clipped by 4 bases and J by 2 bases, with 15 bases between them. The CDR3, as DNA: TGTGCCAGCAGCTCGACAGTACAAGAAACCTACGAGCAGTACTTC. This encodes CASSSTVQETYEQYF.

This clonotype showed up just a few times. The chain has TRBV7-2 and TRBJ2-7; TRBD1 aligns across 9 bases. V lost 2 bases and J lost 0; bases outside the gene matches: 2. The CDR3 is 15 residues long. Germline V gene sequence: CDR1 SGHTA, CDR2 FQGNSA. In DNA, the CDR3 is TGTGCCAGCAGCTTAATGGGACAGGGCTCCTACGAGCAGTACTTC. Translating gives CASSLMGQGSYEQYF.

The chain combines TRBV7-3 with TRBJ2-2; the match to TRBD2 covers 7 bases. From germline, CDR1 is SGHTA and CDR2 FQGTGA. J was trimmed by 5 bases and V by 2 bases; bases with no gene match: 8. This CDR3 has 16 amino acids. The chain's CDR3 is CASSLGGDLATGELFF. CDR3 sequence (DNA): TGTGCCAGCAGCTTAGGGGGGGACCTGGCGACCGGGGAGCTGTTTTTT.

The chain carries TRBV7-8 and TRBJ2-2; a weak D match, TRBD1 (5 bases). The germline V and J ends were trimmed by 4 bases and 4 bases, with 16 bases remaining between them. The CDR3 runs to 16 residues. CDR1 and CDR2 (germline): SGHVS, FQNEAQ. The CDR3 DNA reads as TGTGCCAGCAGCTCGGCCGGACAACTGGGCACCGGGGAGCTGTTTTTT. Protein: CASSSAGQLGTGELFF.

This clonotype has just a few counts. V and J are TRBV6-5 and TRBJ1-1; D is perhaps TRBD1 (6 bases). Trimming took 4 bases from V and 5 from J, leaving 11 bases between them. The CDR3 totals 13 residues. Germline V gene data show CDR1 as MNHEY and CDR2 as SVGAGI. The CDR3 reads CASSSGERTEAFF. In DNA, the CDR3 is TGTGCCAGCAGTTCAGGGGAGCGGACTGAAGCTTTCTTT.

V usage is TRBV12-3 or TRBV12-4 and J usage is TRBJ2-7; D gene uncertain. The J call could be wrong; TRBJ2-5 is a better fit for the DNA end. This CDR3 is built from 16 residues. The CDR3 loop is CASSLGQLSLVETQYF. CDR3 bases: TGTGCCAGCAGTTTAGGGCAGTTGAGTCTCGTGGAGACCCAGTACTTC.

This clonotype occurred once. The chain carries TRBV6-5 and TRBJ2-7, with 12 nucleotides matching TRBD2. The J call is doubtful: the DNA matches TRBJ2-5 better. The CDR3 is 15 residues long. Germline V gene lookup returns CDR1 MNHEY and CDR2 SVGAGI. The CDR3: CASSYLAGGTETQYF. DNA of the CDR3: TGTGCCAGCAGTTACCTAGCGGGGGGGACAGAGACCCAGTACTTC.

This clonotype has only a few counts. The V gene is TRBV29-1, the J gene TRBJ1-2; D is uncertain. The V gene lost 0 bases and the J gene lost 0 bases, with 11 bases spanning the gap. The CDR3 totals 15 residues. Germline assignment: CDR1 SQVTM and CDR2 ANQGSEA. DNA of the CDR3: TGCAGCGTTGAAGATCACCCCCTAACTAACTATGGCTACACCTTC. Translating it yields CSVEDHPLTNYGYTF.

This sequence joins TRBV20-1 and TRBJ2-2, with D possibly being TRBD1 or TRBD2 (5 bases each). Trimming removed 6 bases at V and 4 bases at J, with 15 bases between. This CDR3 has 14 amino acids. Germline CDR1 reads DFQATT; CDR2 reads SNEGSKA (reference sequence). The CDR3 DNA sequence: TGCAGTGCGCTTGGGGGTTCGGGCACCGGGGAGCTGTTTTTT. Its translation: CSALGGSGTGELFF.

This clonotype showed up just a few times. The chain uses TRBV28 and TRBJ2-1; TRBD1 is a possible D gene (5 bases). The length of the CDR3 is 14 residues. Trimming took off 7 bases at V and 4 bases at J, with 14 bases between the two ends. Germline V gives CDR1 MDHEN, CDR2 SYDVKM. The CDR3 is CASTLSGPYNEQFF. CDR3 in DNA: TGTGCCAGCACCCTCTCAGGGCCTTACAATGAGCAGTTCTTC. Full variable domain (rest looked up from reference TRBV28 and TRBJ2-1): DVKVTQSSRYLVKRTGEKVFLECVQDMDHENMFWYRQDPGLGLRLIYFSYDVKMKEKGDIPEGYSVSREKKERFSLILESASTNQTSMYLCASTLSGPYNEQFFGPGTRLTVL.

This clonotype appeared a few times. This chain links TRBV7-8 with TRBJ2-5; possible D gene TRBD2, 5 bases. CDR1 and CDR2 from the germline V gene are SGHVS and FQNEAQ. The CDR3 consists of 12 residues. V lost 1 base and J lost 9, with 9 bases in between. DNA of the CDR3: TGTGCCAGCAGCTTAGATCGGGGTTCCCAGTACTTC. This gives the protein CASSLDRGSQYF.

This clonotype came up a few times. V and J are TRBV10-3 and TRBJ2-5, with D possibly TRBD1 on 6 matching bases. Germline V gene sequence: CDR1 ENHRY, CDR2 SYGVKD. Trimming left V 3 bases short and J 5 bases short, with 10 bases between. There are 13 residues in the CDR3. CDR3 amino acids: CAISDRQAETQYF. The CDR3 nucleotides read TGTGCCATCAGTGATAGACAGGCGGAGACCCAGTACTTC.

The J gene is TRBJ2-7, the V gene TRBV6-5; 10 bases agree with TRBD1. The germline CDR1 and CDR2 sequences are MNHEY and SVGAGI. The CDR3 covers 16 residues. V gave up 0 bases and J gave up 3 bases; unmatched junction bases: 5. The CDR3 protein is CASSYSRDRGLYEQYF. CDR3 coding DNA: TGTGCCAGCAGTTACTCTAGGGACAGGGGCCTCTACGAGCAGTACTTC.

The gene calls are TRBV20-1 and TRBJ2-3; 10 bases match TRBD1. The CDR3 has 13 amino acids. The germline V gene encodes CDR1 DFQATT and CDR2 SNEGSKA (reference sequence). The CDR3 is CIAGTGGTDTQYF. Here the CDR3 DNA reads TGCATAGCCGGGACAGGGGGCACAGATACGCAGTATTTT.

The chain joins TRBV3-1 to TRBJ2-5, with D maybe TRBD1 (5 bases). The length of the CDR3 is 13 residues. The germline V gene encodes CDR1 LGHDT and CDR2 YNNKEL (reference sequence). The V gene lost 4 bases and the J gene lost 3 bases, with 9 bases spanning the gap. Here the CDR3 reads CASSLREEETQYF. CDR3 nucleotide sequence: TGTGCCAGCAGCCTCAGGGAAGAAGAGACCCAGTACTTC.

V is TRBV29-1 and J is TRBJ1-2, with 7 bases fitting TRBD1. The CDR3 contains 15 residues. Germline V gene sequence: CDR1 SQVTM, CDR2 ANQGSEA. Trimming at V came to 7 bases and at J to 5 bases, leaving 16 bases not matched to a gene. CDR3 region: CSAKTGTQTGYGYTF. As DNA, the CDR3 is TGCAGCGCCAAGACAGGGACCCAAACTGGGTATGGCTACACCTTC. Full variable domain (missing parts from reference TRBV29-1 and TRBJ1-2): SAVISQKPSRDICQRGTSLTIQCQVDSQVTMMFWYRQQPGQSLTLIATANQGSEATYESGFVIDKFPISRPNLTFSTLTVSNMSPEDSSIYLCSAKTGTQTGYGYTFGSGTRLTVV.

The CDR3 is CASSSALRGADTQYF. In DNA form, the CDR3 reads TGTGCCAGCAGTTCCGCGCTTCGAGGGGCAGATACGCAGTATTTT. The J gene is TRBJ2-3, the V gene TRBV27, with D possibly being TRBD1 or TRBD2 (5 bases each). Germline V gene lookup returns CDR1 MNHEY and CDR2 SMNVEV (reference sequence). CDR3 size: 15 residues. V lost 4 bases and J lost 4, with 15 bases in between.

CDR3 bases: TGTGCCAGCAGCTTCACAGGGGCGACGAACACCGGGGAGCTGTTTTTT. Protein product: CASSFTGATNTGELFF. The chain has TRBV7-9 and TRBJ2-2, with 7 nucleotides matching TRBD1. Germline loops: CDR1 SEHNR, CDR2 FQNEAQ (reference sequence). V trimming: 3 bases; J trimming: 0 bases; junction bases outside the gene matches: 4. The CDR3 consists of 16 residues.

This chain links TRBV20-1 with TRBJ1-1; D unresolved. This CDR3 is built from 13 residues. Trimming pared 0 bases from V and 4 bases from J, leaving 9 bases between. Germline values: CDR1 DFQATT, CDR2 SNEGSKA (reference sequence). For the CDR3, the DNA is TGCAGTGCTAGAGATCCGGTAACCACTGAAGCTTTCTTT. Amino acids: CSARDPVTTEAFF.

This clonotype has at least ten counts. This chain connects TRBV11-2 to TRBJ2-1, with no clear D. V shed 1 base and J shed 4 bases, with 8 bases lying between them. In germline, CDR1 is SGHAT, CDR2 FQNNGV. CDR3 length: 14 amino acids. The CDR3 here is CASSLGPMYNEQFF. In DNA, the CDR3 is TGTGCCAGCAGCTTAGGACCTATGTACAATGAGCAGTTCTTC.

The chain uses TRBV10-3 and TRBJ2-5, with D maybe TRBD2 (6 bases). The germline V gene has CDR1 ENHRY and CDR2 SYGVKD. The V and J ends lost 2 bases and 5 bases respectively, with 9 bases between them. CDR3 length: 13 residues. Here the CDR3 DNA reads TGTGCCATCAGTGAGGCAGGGAGGGAGACCCAGTACTTC. The encoded protein is CAISEAGRETQYF.